This T cell receptor (beta chain) was recorded in a study of CD8+CD57+ T cells in acquired aplastic anemia. Study background: Recorded DNA amounts for sorted CD4+ and CD8+ cells had an average of around 3 ug.

CDR3 length: 14 amino acids. V was clipped by 0 bases and J by 6 bases, with 9 bases between them. CDR1 and CDR2 from the germline V gene are SGHRS and YFSETQ. There are many counts of this clonotype. Its specificity is unknown. Whole-study results and caveats: Significance was not reached for CD8+ Simpson's diversity between patients and controls.

Genomic DNA was employed as the template in profiling TCR beta VDJ and CDR3. TCRdb re-called the reads with MiXCR, one entry per CDR3 protein. The data contain 250,000 to 350,000 distinct CDR3 sequences, 56% of them singletons. This rearrangement joins TRBV5-1 to TRBJ1-4; D unclear. The receptor was derived from a human donor with severe aplastic anemia or a healthy control (not recorded which). Material for sequencing was sorted CD4+, CD8+, or CD8+CD57+ T cells (not recorded which) from PBMCs. CDR3 nucleotides: TGCGCCAGCAGCTTGGGCAGATTAGATGAAAAACTGTTTTTT. Translating it yields CASSLGRLDEKLFF.